The clone carrying this T cell receptor (beta chain) was picked up a small number of times. Trimming at V came to 6 bases and at J to 7 bases, leaving 11 bases not matched to a gene. The CDR3 consists of 15 residues. From germline, CDR1 is SGHDT and CDR2 YYEEEE. Template material for TCR beta VDJ and CDR3 profiling consisted of genomic DNA. TCRdb redid the calling of the reads with MiXCR, one entry per CDR3 protein. The data contain a few hundred thousand distinct CDR3 sequences, around 32% of them singletons. It was patients with CD8+CD57+ cell expansion by flow cytometry who were chosen for sequencing. The record originates from a study of CD8+CD57+ T cells in acquired aplastic anemia.

This sequence joins TRBV5-6 and TRBJ1-5; 9 positions agree with TRBD1. The sequencing sample was made of sorted CD4+, CD8+, or CD8+CD57+ T cells (not recorded which) from PBMCs. The TCR sequence derives from a human donor with aplastic anemia. CDR3: CASTSTGTGFQPQHF. CDR3 DNA: TGTGCCAGCACCTCGACCGGGACAGGGTTCCAGCCCCAGCATTTT.